The present T cell receptor beta chain was sequenced within a study of Graves' ophthalmopathy and Graves' hyperthyroidism. The study's findings and limits: The model forecast ophthalmopathy progression, reaching about 70% sensitivity and around 72% specificity.

From RNA, the CDR3 regions of TCR beta chains were amplified and sequenced. The authors performed first-round RT-PCR with HTBI primers and then a second-round multiplex PCR. MiXCR, applied by TCRdb to the multiplex PCR reads, yields one record per CDR3 protein. This sample has over a million distinct CDR3 sequences, with 35% to 40% found just once. With regard to this clonotype: Its antigen is unknown.

The CDR3 extends over 15 amino acids. V gave up 5 bases and J gave up 1 base; unmatched junction bases: 7. Germline CDR1 is LNHDA and CDR2 is SQIVND (reference sequence). Orbital computed tomography and thyroid ultrasound, along with TRAb, serum thyroxine and clinical symptoms, underpinned diagnosis. The sequence derives from an adult man with Graves' hyperthyroidism. The chain is built from TRBV19 and TRBJ2-5, with TRBD2 matching 7 bases. Sequencing input: peripheral blood or thyroid tissue (not recorded which). CDR3 DNA sequence: TGTGCCAGTAGTTTAATGGGGACTACCCAAGAGACCCAGTACTTC. It specifies CASSLMGTTQETQYF.